This record covers a single TCR beta chain. The CDR3 runs 13 residues. Germline lookup yields CDR1 LNHDA and CDR2 SQIVND (reference sequence). The junction had 3 bases not matched to a gene; V was cut back by 5 bases and J by 4 bases. In the original analysis: Estimated nucleated cell counts came from reference gene primer amplification. Data came from immunoSEQ multiplex PCR; TCRdb stores just in-frame clones and leaves some out. Clone size and V and J calls were adopted from that table, with D and trimming inferred from the DNA. The data contain roughly 430,000 clones, roughly 88% of them singletons. The data are from a study of blood T cell repertoires in COVID-19. About the research overall: Sample material is recorded as cDNA or gDNA derived from T cells, B-cell-depleted T cells, or PBMCs.

Sequencing was carried out using PBMCs or T cells enriched from blood (not recorded which). This sequence was found in a woman aged 40 to 50 with acute COVID-19. The rearrangement joins TRBV19 to TRBJ2-7; the match to TRBD1 covers 9 bases. Written as DNA, the CDR3 is TGTGCCAGTAGTGGGACAGGGTGGTACGAGCAGTACTTC. Its protein product is CASSGTGWYEQYF.